The next 15 T cell receptor beta chains were all read from a single sample in a study of T cell responses to AZD1222 COVID-19 vaccine. Sequencing used immunoSEQ multiplex PCR; TCRdb keeps in-frame clones, though not all of them. Of fewer than 200,000 clones listed, around nine tenths are singletons. The sequences come from peripheral blood, collected on day 0 of AZD1222 vaccination. These receptors were obtained from an adult in good health.

This clone was seen just once. This chain links TRBV29-1 with TRBJ2-5; 7 nucleotides match TRBD2. Trimming took 1 base from V and 3 from J; bases not matched to a gene: 8. Germline V gene data show CDR1 as SQVTM and CDR2 as ANQGSEA. CDR3 length equals 15 residues. CDR3 loop: CSVEVARLAEETQYF. CDR3 DNA sequence: TGCAGCGTTGAAGTGGCTCGGCTAGCGGAAGAGACCCAGTACTTC.

The rearrangement uses TRBV28 and TRBJ1-2, with D unresolved. Deletions cut 5 bases from V and 7 bases from J, with 17 bases between. CDR1 is MDHEN and CDR2 is SYDVKM in the germline V gene. The CDR3 is 14 residues long. The CDR3 reads CASSRGQTAAGYTF. In DNA form, the CDR3 reads TGTGCCAGCAGTAGAGGGCAGACGGCGGCTGGCTACACCTTC.

This clone was seen ten or more times. The V and J genes are TRBV7-9 and TRBJ1-1; D gene ambiguous. Germline V gives CDR1 SEHNR, CDR2 FQNEAQ (reference sequence). This CDR3 region has 14 residues. Trimming took off 1 base at V and 4 bases at J, with 10 bases between the two ends. The CDR3 region has the DNA TGTGCCAGCAGCTTAGTAGAAGCGCCCACTGAAGCTTTCTTT. Its protein product is CASSLVEAPTEAFF.

The chain is built from TRBV19 and TRBJ2-7, with a possible D match to TRBD1 (7 bases). Germline V gene sequence: CDR1 LNHDA, CDR2 SQIVND (reference sequence). This CDR3 has 14 amino acids. Deletions cut 8 bases from V and 7 bases from J, with 21 bases between. CDR3 protein: CASGSQGTEGEQYF. In DNA form, the CDR3 reads TGTGCCAGTGGGTCACAGGGGACGGAGGGAGAGCAGTACTTC.

The V and J genes are TRBV29-1 and TRBJ1-4; weak D call: TRBD1 (5 bases). Trimming pared 6 bases from V and 7 bases from J, leaving 15 bases between. Germline-derived CDR1 and CDR2 are SQVTM and ANQGSEA. The CDR3 has 13 residues. In DNA form, the CDR3 reads TGCAGCGTGGCGGGACTGGGCGGTGAAAAACTGTTTTTT. Translated: CSVAGLGGEKLFF.

The chain is built from TRBV7-3 and TRBJ2-3, with 13 bases lining up with TRBD2. Germline-derived CDR1 and CDR2 are SGHTA and FQGTGA. This CDR3 has 17 amino acids. After removal of 3 bases from V and 4 bases from J, the junction contained 7 bases not matched to a gene. CDR3 nucleotide sequence: TGTGCCAGCAGCTTGGGACTAGCGGGATGGGCCGCAGATACGCAGTATTTT. It codes for CASSLGLAGWAADTQYF.

This clone appeared a single time. The chain has TRBV10-3 and TRBJ1-2, with D unclear. This CDR3 spans 11 amino acids. V dropped 0 bases and J dropped 8 bases, with 4 bases sitting between them. Per germline, CDR1 ENHRY and CDR2 SYGVKD. The CDR3 bases are TGTGCCATCAGTGAGTCAGGAGGCTACACCTTC. It encodes CAISESGGYTF.

CDR3 nucleotide sequence: TGTGCCAGAGGGGTGGGGGAGCTGTTTTTT. Translation: CARGVGELFF. This rearrangement joins TRBV6-4 to TRBJ2-2; weak D call: TRBD1 (5 bases). The germline V gene encodes CDR1 MRHNA and CDR2 SNTAGT. This CDR3 has 10 residues. Trimming removed 9 bases at V and 8 bases at J, with 7 bases between.

The chain carries TRBV7-9 and TRBJ2-5; D might be TRBD1 (5 bases). The germline V and J ends were trimmed by 2 bases and 4 bases, with 11 bases remaining between them. Germline-derived CDR1 and CDR2 are SEHNR and FQNEAQ (reference sequence). The CDR3 loop spans 14 amino acids. CDR3 sequence: CASSLQGVAETQYF. The DNA of the CDR3 is TGTGCCAGCAGCTTACAAGGGGTAGCAGAGACCCAGTACTTC.

The rearrangement joins TRBV6-5 to TRBJ1-3, with 8 bases identical to TRBD1. CDR3 size: 14 residues. Germline V gene sequence: CDR1 MNHEY, CDR2 SVGAGI. V was clipped by 8 bases and J by 0 bases; unmatched bases: 3. CDR3 loop: CASRQGNSGNTIYF. CDR3 DNA: TGTGCCAGCCGACAGGGGAACTCTGGAAACACCATATATTTT.

The rearrangement joins TRBV28 to TRBJ2-5, with unresolved D. Germline V lookup: CDR1 MDHEN, CDR2 SYDVKM. Trimming took 6 bases from V and 5 from J, leaving 13 bases between them. The CDR3 loop spans 13 amino acids. For the CDR3, the DNA is TGTGCCAGCAGCCCCTCACATGGGGAGACCCAGTACTTC. Translated, it gives CASSPSHGETQYF.

The chain couples TRBV9 to TRBJ1-3; D not certain. The V end lost 3 bases, the J end lost 2 bases, and 9 bases lay between the germline ends. The CDR3 has 14 residues. CDR1 is SGDLS, CDR2 YYNGEE, per germline. CDR3 residues: CASSEEVAGNTIYF. As DNA, the CDR3 is TGTGCCAGCAGCGAAGAGGTGGCTGGAAACACCATATATTTT.

The chain recombines TRBV28 with TRBJ2-7, with D maybe TRBD2 (5 bases). The CDR3 covers 14 residues. With 3 bases removed from V and 2 bases from J, the gap between germline ends came to 11 bases. In germline, CDR1 is MDHEN, CDR2 SYDVKM. The CDR3 reads CASSFRGTPYEQYF. The CDR3 nucleotides read TGTGCCAGCAGTTTCCGGGGAACCCCCTACGAGCAGTACTTC.

The V and J genes are TRBV7-3 and TRBJ1-5, with D possibly matching TRBD1 (5 bases). V dropped 5 bases and J dropped 3 bases, with 14 bases sitting between them. This CDR3 spans 15 amino acids. The germline gives CDR1 SGHTA, CDR2 FQGTGA. The CDR3 DNA reads as TGTGCCAGCAGCCCCCCGGGGGGGACCAATCAGCCCCAGCATTTT. Translated, it gives CASSPPGGTNQPQHF.

This clone has a single count. The chain carries TRBV6-5 and TRBJ2-5, with 8 positions matching TRBD2. Germline V gives CDR1 MNHEY, CDR2 SVGAGI. V was clipped by 6 bases and J by 2 bases; unmatched bases: 2. The CDR3 has 13 amino acids. CDR3 protein: CASSGGGQETQYF. The CDR3 nucleotides are TGTGCCAGCAGCGGGGGGGGACAAGAGACCCAGTACTTC.